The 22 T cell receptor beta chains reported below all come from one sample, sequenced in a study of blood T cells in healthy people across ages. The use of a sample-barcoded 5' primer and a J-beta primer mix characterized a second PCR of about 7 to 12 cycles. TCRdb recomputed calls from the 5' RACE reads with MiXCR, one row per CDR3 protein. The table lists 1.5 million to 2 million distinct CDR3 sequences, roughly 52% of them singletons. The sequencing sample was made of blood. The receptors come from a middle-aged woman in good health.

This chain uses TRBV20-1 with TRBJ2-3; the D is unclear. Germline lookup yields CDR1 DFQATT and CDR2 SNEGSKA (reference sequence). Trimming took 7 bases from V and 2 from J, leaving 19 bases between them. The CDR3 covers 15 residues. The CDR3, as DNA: TGCAGTGTACCCTGGGCCGGACCCTACACAGATACGCAGTATTTT. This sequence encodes CSVPWAGPYTDTQYF.

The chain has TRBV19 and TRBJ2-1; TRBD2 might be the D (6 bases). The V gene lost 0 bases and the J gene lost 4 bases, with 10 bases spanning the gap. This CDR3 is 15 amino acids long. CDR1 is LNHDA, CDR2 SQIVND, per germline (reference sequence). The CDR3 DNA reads TGTGCCAGTAGTATAGAGGAGGGATCGTACAATGAGCAGTTCTTC. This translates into CASSIEEGSYNEQFF.

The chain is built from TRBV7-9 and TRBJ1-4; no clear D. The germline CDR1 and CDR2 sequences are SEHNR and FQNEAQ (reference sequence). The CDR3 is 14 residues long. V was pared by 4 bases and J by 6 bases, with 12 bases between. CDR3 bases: TGTGCCAGCAGCTCTGTGAAAGCCCATGAAAAACTGTTTTTT. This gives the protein CASSSVKAHEKLFF.

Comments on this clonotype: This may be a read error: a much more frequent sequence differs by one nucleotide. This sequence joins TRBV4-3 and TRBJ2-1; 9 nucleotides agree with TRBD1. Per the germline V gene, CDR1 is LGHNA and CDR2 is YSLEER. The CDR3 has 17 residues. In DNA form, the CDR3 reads TGCGCCAGCGGCCAAGGACCGGGACAGGGACCCTACAATGAGCAGTTCTTC. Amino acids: CASGQGPGQGPYNEQFF.

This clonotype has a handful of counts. The CDR3 DNA sequence: TGTGCCAGCAGCCCCCAAGTTATGTACCAAGAGACCCAGTACTTC. This sequence encodes CASSPQVMYQETQYF. The chain employs TRBV7-2 and TRBJ2-5; D call uncertain. CDR3 length: 15 residues. Germline-derived CDR1 and CDR2 are SGHTA and FQGNSA. The germline V and J ends were trimmed by 5 bases and 0 bases, with 13 bases remaining between them.

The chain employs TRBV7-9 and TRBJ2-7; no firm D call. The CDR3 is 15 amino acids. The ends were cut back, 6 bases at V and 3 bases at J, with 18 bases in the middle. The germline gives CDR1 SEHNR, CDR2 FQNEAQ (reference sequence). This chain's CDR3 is CASSHPRTVSYEQYF. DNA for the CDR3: TGTGCCAGCAGTCATCCACGGACGGTTAGCTACGAGCAGTACTTC.

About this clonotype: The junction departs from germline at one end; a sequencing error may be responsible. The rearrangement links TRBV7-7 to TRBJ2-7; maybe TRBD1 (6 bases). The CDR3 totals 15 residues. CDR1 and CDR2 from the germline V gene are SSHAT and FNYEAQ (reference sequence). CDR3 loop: CASSLFQDGDNEQYF. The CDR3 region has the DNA TGTGCTAGCAGCTTATTCCAGGACGGGGACAATGAGCAGTACTTC.

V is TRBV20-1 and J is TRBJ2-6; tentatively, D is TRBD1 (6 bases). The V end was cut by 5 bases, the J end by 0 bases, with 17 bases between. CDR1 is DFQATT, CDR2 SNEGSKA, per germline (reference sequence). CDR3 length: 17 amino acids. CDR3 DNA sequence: TGCAGTGCTGCGGACAGCGTCGCGAGCTCTGGGGCCAACGTCCTGACTTTC. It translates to CSAADSVASSGANVLTF.

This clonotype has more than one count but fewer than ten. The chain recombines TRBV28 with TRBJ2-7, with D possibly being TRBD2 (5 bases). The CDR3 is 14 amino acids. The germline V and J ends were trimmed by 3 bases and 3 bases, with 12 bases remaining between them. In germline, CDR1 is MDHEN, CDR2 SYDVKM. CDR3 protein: CASSLSAGFYEQYF. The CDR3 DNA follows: TGTGCCAGCAGTTTGTCGGCGGGCTTCTACGAGCAGTACTTC. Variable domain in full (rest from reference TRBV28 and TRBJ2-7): DVKVTQSSRYLVKRTGEKVFLECVQDMDHENMFWYRQDPGLGLRLIYFSYDVKMKEKGDIPEGYSVSREKKERFSLILESASTNQTSMYLCASSLSAGFYEQYFGPGTRLTVT.

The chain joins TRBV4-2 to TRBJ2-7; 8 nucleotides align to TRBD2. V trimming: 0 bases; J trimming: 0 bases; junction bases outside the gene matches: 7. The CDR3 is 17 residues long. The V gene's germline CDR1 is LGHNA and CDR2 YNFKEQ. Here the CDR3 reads CASSQDKASGGSYEQYF. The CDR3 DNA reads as TGTGCCAGCAGCCAAGATAAGGCCAGCGGGGGCTCCTACGAGCAGTACTTC.

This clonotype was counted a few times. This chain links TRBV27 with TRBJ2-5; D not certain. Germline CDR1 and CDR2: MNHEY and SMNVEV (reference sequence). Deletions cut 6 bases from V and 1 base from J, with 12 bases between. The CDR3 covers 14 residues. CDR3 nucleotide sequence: TGTGCCAGCAGGCGTGCCCTGCCCCAAGAGACCCAGTACTTC. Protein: CASRRALPQETQYF.

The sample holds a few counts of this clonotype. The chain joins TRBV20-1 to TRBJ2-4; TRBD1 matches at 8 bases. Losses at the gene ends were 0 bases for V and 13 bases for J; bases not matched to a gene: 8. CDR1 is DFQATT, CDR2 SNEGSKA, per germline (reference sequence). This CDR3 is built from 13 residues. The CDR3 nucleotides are TGCAGTGCTAGAGATCGGACAGGGAGTGTGCAGTACTTC. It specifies CSARDRTGSVQYF.

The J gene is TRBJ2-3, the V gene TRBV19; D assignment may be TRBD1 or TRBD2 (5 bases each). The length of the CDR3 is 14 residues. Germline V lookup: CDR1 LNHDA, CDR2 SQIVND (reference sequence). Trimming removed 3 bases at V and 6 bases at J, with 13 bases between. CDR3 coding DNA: TGTGCCAGTAGTATGCGGGCAGGGTTGGATACGCAGTATTTT. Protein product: CASSMRAGLDTQYF.

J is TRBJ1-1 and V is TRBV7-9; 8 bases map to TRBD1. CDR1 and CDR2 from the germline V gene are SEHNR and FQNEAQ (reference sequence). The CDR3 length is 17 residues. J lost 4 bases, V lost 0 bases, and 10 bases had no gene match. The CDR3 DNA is TGTGCCAGCAGCTTAGCGTCAGGGGGCTCGACAATCACTGAAGCTTTCTTT. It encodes CASSLASGGSTITEAFF.

The CDR3 nucleotides read TGTGCCAGTCTATCCCTGAGAGGGAACAATGAGCAGTTCTTC. Translating it yields CASLSLRGNNEQFF. The chain employs TRBV28 and TRBJ2-1; maybe TRBD2 (5 bases). V was cut by 9 bases and J by 5 bases, with 17 bases left in between. Germline values: CDR1 MDHEN, CDR2 SYDVKM. The CDR3 loop spans 14 amino acids.

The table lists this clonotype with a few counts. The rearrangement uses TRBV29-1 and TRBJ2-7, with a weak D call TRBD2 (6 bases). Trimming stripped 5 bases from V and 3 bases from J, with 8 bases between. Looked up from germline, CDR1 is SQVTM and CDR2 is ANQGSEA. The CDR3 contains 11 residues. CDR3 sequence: CSVRGNYEQYF. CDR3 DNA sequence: TGCAGCGTTCGGGGGAACTACGAGCAGTACTTC.

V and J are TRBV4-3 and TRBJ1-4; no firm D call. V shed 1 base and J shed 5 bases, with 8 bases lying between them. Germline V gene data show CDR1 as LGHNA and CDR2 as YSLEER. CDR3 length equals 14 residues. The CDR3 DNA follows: TGCGCCAGCAGCCAAGGCGTGGGAAATGAAAAACTGTTTTTT. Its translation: CASSQGVGNEKLFF.

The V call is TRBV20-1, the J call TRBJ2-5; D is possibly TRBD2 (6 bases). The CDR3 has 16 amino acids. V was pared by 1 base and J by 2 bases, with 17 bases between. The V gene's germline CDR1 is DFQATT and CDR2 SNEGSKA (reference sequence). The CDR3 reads CSARVVGGALQETQYF. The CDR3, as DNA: TGCAGTGCTAGAGTAGTTGGCGGGGCCCTTCAAGAGACCCAGTACTTC.

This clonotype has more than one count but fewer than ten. For the CDR3, the DNA is TGCGCCAGCAGCCAAGATGGGGAGGGGAGCAATGAGCAGTTCTTC. It codes for CASSQDGEGSNEQFF. This chain connects TRBV4-3 to TRBJ2-1, with 7 bases that match TRBD2. This CDR3 is 15 amino acids long. The ends lost 0 bases at V and 6 bases at J; junction bases unmatched: 5. Germline V gene data show CDR1 as LGHNA and CDR2 as YSLEER.

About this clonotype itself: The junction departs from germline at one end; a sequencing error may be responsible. The CDR3 loop reads CANSFDPPGRGGTQYF. Written as DNA, the CDR3 is TGTGCCAACAGTTTCGATCCCCCGGGACGGGGCGGGACCCAGTACTTC. The V gene is TRBV6-2 or TRBV6-3, the J gene TRBJ2-5; the D call may be TRBD1 or TRBD2 (5 bases each). The CDR3 has 16 residues. The V gene's germline CDR1 is MNHEY and CDR2 SVGEGT.

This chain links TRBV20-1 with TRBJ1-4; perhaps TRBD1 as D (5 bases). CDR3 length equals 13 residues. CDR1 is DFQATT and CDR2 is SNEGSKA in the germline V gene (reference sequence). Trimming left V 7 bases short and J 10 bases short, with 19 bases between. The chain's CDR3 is CSGNGGPTGKLFF. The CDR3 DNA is TGCAGTGGTAACGGGGGACCCACCGGAAAACTGTTTTTT.

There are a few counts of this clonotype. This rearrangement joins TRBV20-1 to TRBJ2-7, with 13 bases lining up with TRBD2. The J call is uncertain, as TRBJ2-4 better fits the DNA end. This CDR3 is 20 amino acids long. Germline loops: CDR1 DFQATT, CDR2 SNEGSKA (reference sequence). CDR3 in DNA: TGCAGTGCCGAAAAAAGCCGCTTACTAGCGGGGGGGAGGGTCGAAAACATTCAGTACTTC. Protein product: CSAEKSRLLAGGRVENIQYF.